The present entry profiles one TCR beta chain with its context. Its cognate antigen is unknown. This sample stems from a study of T cell repertoires in aging, cancer and after chemotherapy. Overall study context: Healthy donor repertoires were recorded over several months to years and showed clear clonal overlap.

Amplification of TCR beta used genomic DNA extracted from peripheral blood. Study-wide results and caveats: Across the chemotherapy interval, each cancer cohort showed higher median generation probability, suggesting thymic rebound. Loss of evenness, beyond lost richness, contributed to age-related TCR diversity decline in cancer patients.

V dropped 5 bases and J dropped 5; count of bases not matched to a gene: 3. This CDR3 spans 13 amino acids. A mixed TRB-A/B primer pool amplified rearranged TRB by multiplex touch-down PCR. MiXCR was run by TCRdb on the multiplex PCR reads, yielding one entry per CDR3 protein. The sample comprises some 9,000 distinct CDR3 sequences, roughly half of which are singletons, and 20% rests with the top ten. The rearrangement uses TRBV12-3 or TRBV12-4 and TRBJ2-1; 7 nucleotides align to TRBD1. This receptor was obtained from a human donor in good health. Sequenced material: blood. The CDR3 DNA sequence: TGTGCCAGCAGTGTCGACAGGGACAATGAGCAGTTCTTC. Translation gives CASSVDRDNEQFF.